This entry lists 18 T cell receptor beta chains sequenced from one sample in a study of blood T cell repertoires in COVID-19. Produced via immunoSEQ multiplex PCR; TCRdb's table is partial and in-frame only. The repertoire consists of over 90,000 clones, with about 90% occurring once and the leading ten covering around 20%. Sequenced: peripheral blood. The receptors were sampled from a human donor in a cohort sampled during active COVID-19.

The chain recombines TRBV6-5 with TRBJ1-5, with D possibly matching TRBD1 (5 bases). The CDR3 runs 13 residues. Germline CDR1 is MNHEY and CDR2 is SVGAGI. V lost 7 bases and J lost 6, with 13 bases in between. The CDR3 region has the DNA TGTGCCAGCACAAAGGGGCTGGCTCAGCCCCAGCATTTT. It specifies CASTKGLAQPQHF.

V is TRBV2 and J is TRBJ2-5, with a weak D call TRBD2 (6 bases). The CDR3 length is 16 residues. Germline CDR1 is SNHLY and CDR2 is FYNNEI. V was shortened by 6 bases and J by 4 bases, with 21 bases between the two germline ends. The CDR3 loop reads CASRPRALAGGETQYF. CDR3 DNA sequence: TGTGCCAGCAGACCGAGGGCACTAGCCGGAGGAGAGACCCAGTACTTC.

The chain joins TRBV9 to TRBJ1-5; D is possibly TRBD1 (5 bases). Germline CDR1 SGDLS, CDR2 YYNGEE. Between the trimmed V and J ends, which lost 6 bases and 5 bases, there was a span of 12 bases. This CDR3 region has 13 residues. CDR3 nucleotide sequence: TGTGCCAGCACCTTCAGGGCCCATCAGCCCCAGCATTTT. Translating it yields CASTFRAHQPQHF.

The chain links TRBV5-1 to TRBJ2-4; 8 bases match TRBD1. There are 16 residues in the CDR3. Germline CDR1 SGHRS, CDR2 YFSETQ. V was clipped by 0 bases and J by 3 bases; unmatched bases: 5. The CDR3 DNA sequence: TGCGCCAGCAGCTTGGTCCCGGGACAGGACAAAAACATTCAGTACTTC. Translation: CASSLVPGQDKNIQYF.

On this clone: The junction differs from germline at one of its ends, possibly a read error. The chain couples TRBV7-7 to TRBJ2-1, with 7 positions matching TRBD2. CDR3 size: 16 residues. Per germline, CDR1 SSHAT and CDR2 FNYEAQ (reference sequence). Here the CDR3 reads CASSLGSGMFDNEQFF. In DNA, the CDR3 is TGTGCTAGCAGCTTAGGCAGCGGGATGTTCGACAATGAGCAGTTCTTC. The entire variable domain, with the rest obtained from reference TRBV7-7 and TRBJ2-1, is as follows: GAGVSQSPRYKVTKRGQDVTLRCDPISSHATLYWYQQALGQGPEFLTYFNYEAQPDKSGLPSDRFSAERPEGSISTLTIQRTEQRDSAMYRCASSLGSGMFDNEQFFGPGTRLTVL.

This chain's CDR3 is CASSPDRARADTQYF. CDR3 DNA sequence: TGCGCCAGCAGCCCCGACAGGGCAAGGGCAGATACGCAGTATTTT. The V call is TRBV4-1, the J call TRBJ2-3; TRBD1 agrees at 7 bases. V lost 4 bases, J lost 4 bases, and 8 bases stayed unmatched. CDR3 length: 15 residues. Looked up from germline, CDR1 is MGHRA and CDR2 is YSYEKL.

The V call is TRBV4-1, the J call TRBJ1-2; D gene uncertain. Germline CDR1 is MGHRA and CDR2 is YSYEKL. The CDR3 extends over 16 amino acids. V dropped 1 base and J dropped 4 bases, with 16 bases sitting between them. The CDR3 spells CASSQVGSARPYGYTF. The CDR3 nucleotides are TGCGCCAGCAGCCAAGTCGGGTCAGCTCGACCCTATGGCTACACCTTC.

The V and J genes are TRBV12-5 and TRBJ2-7, with 12 nucleotides matching TRBD1. Germline CDR1 LGHNT, CDR2 FRNRAP. V trimming: 3 bases; J trimming: 4 bases; junction bases outside the gene matches: 4. This CDR3 has 15 residues. CDR3 sequence (DNA): TGTGCTAGTGGTTTACCGGGACAGGGGGCTTACGAGCAGTACTTC. Translation: CASGLPGQGAYEQYF.

CDR3 protein: CASSLGEVWTEAFF. For the CDR3, the DNA is TGTGCCAGCAGCTTAGGGGAGGTATGGACTGAAGCTTTCTTT. The chain links TRBV7-6 to TRBJ1-1; the D is unclear. CDR1 and CDR2 (germline): SGHVS, FNYEAQ. The CDR3 has 14 residues. Between the trimmed V and J ends, which lost 1 base and 5 bases, there was a span of 11 bases.

V and J are TRBV5-1 and TRBJ2-5, with 9 bases identical to TRBD2. CDR3 size: 16 residues. CDR1 is SGHRS, CDR2 YFSETQ, per germline. After removal of 2 bases from V and 1 base from J, the junction contained 6 bases not matched to a gene. The chain's CDR3 is CASSFQSTSGQETQYF. The CDR3 nucleotides are TGCGCCAGCAGCTTTCAGTCGACTAGCGGCCAAGAGACCCAGTACTTC.

The gene calls are TRBV27 and TRBJ2-7, with D perhaps matching TRBD2 (6 bases). The germline gives CDR1 MNHEY, CDR2 SMNVEV (reference sequence). Deletions cut 5 bases from V and 6 bases from J, with 20 bases between. CDR3 length: 15 amino acids. CDR3 in DNA: TGTGCCAGCAGTCGTGGTGGCGGGATGTTACTCGAGCAGTACTTC. Its protein is CASSRGGGMLLEQYF.

This chain uses TRBV5-1 with TRBJ2-2, with D possibly being TRBD2 (5 bases). Trimming cost V 4 bases and J 4 bases, with 11 bases left between them. This CDR3 is 14 amino acids long. Looked up from germline, CDR1 is SGHRS and CDR2 is YFSETQ. CDR3 sequence: CASSTEGRTGELFF. In DNA form, the CDR3 reads TGCGCCAGCAGCACAGAGGGCCGCACCGGGGAGCTGTTTTTT. The whole variable domain, remainder taken from reference TRBV5-1 and TRBJ2-2, is KAGVTQTPRYLIKTRGQQVTLSCSPISGHRSVSWYQQTPGQGLQFLFEYFSETQRNKGNFPGRFSGRQFSNSRSEMNVSTLELGDSALYLCASSTEGRTGELFFGEGSRLTVL.

The chain carries TRBV6-5 and TRBJ2-7, with TRBD1 matching over 10 bases. V lost 4 bases and J lost 5; bases outside the gene matches: 11. This CDR3 is built from 16 residues. Germline CDR1 MNHEY, CDR2 SVGAGI. The CDR3 region is CASSWGQGLGRNEQYF. The CDR3 nucleotides are TGTGCCAGCAGTTGGGGACAGGGGTTGGGCAGGAACGAGCAGTACTTC.

This chain links TRBV2 with TRBJ1-4; possibly TRBD1 for D (5 bases). Looked up from germline, CDR1 is SNHLY and CDR2 is FYNNEI. The CDR3 extends over 16 amino acids. The germline V and J ends were trimmed by 4 bases and 7 bases, with 19 bases remaining between them. For the CDR3, the DNA is TGTGCCAGCAGTGCGTTAATGGGGCAGGGTGGTGAAAAACTGTTTTTT. Translated: CASSALMGQGGEKLFF. The whole variable domain, remainder taken from reference TRBV2 and TRBJ1-4, is EPEVTQTPSHQVTQMGQEVILRCVPISNHLYFYWYRQILGQKVEFLVSFYNNEISEKSEIFDDQFSVERPDGSNFTLKIRSTKLEDSAMYFCASSALMGQGGEKLFFGSGTQLSVL.

This chain joins TRBV18 and TRBJ1-5, with 7 bases identical to TRBD1. Germline CDR1 KGHSH, CDR2 LQKENI. The CDR3 sequence is 14 residues long. V lost 3 bases, J lost 5 bases, and 4 bases stayed unmatched. CDR3: CASSPTGLDQPQHF. The CDR3 region has the DNA TGTGCCAGCTCACCGACAGGGTTGGATCAGCCCCAGCATTTT. Variable domain in full (rest from reference TRBV18 and TRBJ1-5): NAGVMQNPRHLVRRRGQEARLRCSPMKGHSHVYWYRQLPEEGLKFMVYLQKENIIDESGMPKERFSAEFPKEGPSILRIQQVVRGDSAAYFCASSPTGLDQPQHFGDGTRLSIL.

The chain joins TRBV19 to TRBJ1-2; 8 positions match TRBD1. Germline lookup yields CDR1 LNHDA and CDR2 SQIVND (reference sequence). The CDR3 is 17 residues long. The V and J ends lost 3 bases and 1 base, in that order; junction bases with no gene match: 10. The CDR3 DNA is TGTGCCAGTAGTATCGTGGGGACAGGATGGATTAACTATGGCTACACCTTC. Translated, it gives CASSIVGTGWINYGYTF.

The gene calls are TRBV28 and TRBJ2-7, with 8 bases that match TRBD1. The length of the CDR3 is 16 residues. CDR1 and CDR2 from the germline V gene are MDHEN and SYDVKM. V lost 3 bases to trimming and J lost 6 bases; unmatched junction nucleotides: 13. CDR3 DNA: TGTGCCAGCAGTTTTGCGACAGGGGTTTTGCAGGGCGAGCAGTACTTC. Protein: CASSFATGVLQGEQYF.

The V gene is TRBV7-8, the J gene TRBJ2-6; D is possibly TRBD2 (5 bases). The ends were cut back, 4 bases at V and 1 base at J, with 20 bases in the middle. CDR3 size: 19 residues. CDR1 is SGHVS, CDR2 FQNEAQ, per germline. The CDR3 here is CASSSKRLNFPSGANVLTF. Written as DNA, the CDR3 is TGTGCCAGCAGCTCAAAACGACTAAACTTCCCTTCTGGGGCCAACGTCCTGACTTTC.